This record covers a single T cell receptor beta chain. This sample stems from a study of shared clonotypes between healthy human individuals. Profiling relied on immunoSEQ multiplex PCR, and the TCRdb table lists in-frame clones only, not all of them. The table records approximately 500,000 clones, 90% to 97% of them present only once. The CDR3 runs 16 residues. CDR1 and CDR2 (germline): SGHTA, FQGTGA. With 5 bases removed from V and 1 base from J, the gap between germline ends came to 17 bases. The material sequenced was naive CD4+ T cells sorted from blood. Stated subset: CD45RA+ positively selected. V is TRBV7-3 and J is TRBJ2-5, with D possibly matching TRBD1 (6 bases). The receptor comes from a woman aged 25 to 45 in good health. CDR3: CASSRTAAVTQETQYF. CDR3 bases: TGTGCCAGCAGCAGGACAGCCGCCGTAACCCAAGAGACCCAGTACTTC.